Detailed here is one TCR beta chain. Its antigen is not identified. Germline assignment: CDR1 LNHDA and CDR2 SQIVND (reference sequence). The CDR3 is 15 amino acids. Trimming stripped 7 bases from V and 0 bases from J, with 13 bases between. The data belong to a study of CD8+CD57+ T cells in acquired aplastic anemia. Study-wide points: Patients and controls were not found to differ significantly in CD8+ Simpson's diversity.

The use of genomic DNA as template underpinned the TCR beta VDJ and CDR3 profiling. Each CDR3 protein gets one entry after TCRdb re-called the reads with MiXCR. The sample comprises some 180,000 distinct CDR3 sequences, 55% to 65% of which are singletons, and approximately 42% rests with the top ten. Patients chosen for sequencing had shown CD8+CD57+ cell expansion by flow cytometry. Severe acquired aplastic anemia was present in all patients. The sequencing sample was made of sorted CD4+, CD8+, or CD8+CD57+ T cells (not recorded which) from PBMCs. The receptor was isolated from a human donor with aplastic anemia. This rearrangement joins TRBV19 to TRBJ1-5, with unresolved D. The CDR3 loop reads CASTPTRNSNQPQHF. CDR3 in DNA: TGTGCCAGTACCCCCACGCGTAATAGCAATCAGCCCCAGCATTTT.